What follows is one TCR beta chain and its context. This specimen comes from a study of cytomegalovirus exposure and HLA in healthy donors. V was pared by 3 bases and J by 4 bases, with 15 bases between. This CDR3 is 16 amino acids long. Per the germline V gene, CDR1 is LGHNT and CDR2 is FRNRAP. The primer mix had 60 Vbeta and 13 Jbeta primers. Method: immunoSEQ multiplex PCR; TCRdb's copy keeps in-frame clones and lacks some. The table records more than 85,000 clones, roughly two thirds of them present only once. This clonotype was sampled from a man aged 35 to 55 in good health and CMV-seronegative. The V call is TRBV12-5, the J call TRBJ2-2; TRBD2 is a possible D gene (5 bases). Material for sequencing was PBMCs. CDR3 protein: CASGFGTLRGTGELFF. The CDR3 DNA sequence: TGTGCTAGTGGTTTCGGCACGCTCCGGGGCACCGGGGAGCTGTTTTTT.